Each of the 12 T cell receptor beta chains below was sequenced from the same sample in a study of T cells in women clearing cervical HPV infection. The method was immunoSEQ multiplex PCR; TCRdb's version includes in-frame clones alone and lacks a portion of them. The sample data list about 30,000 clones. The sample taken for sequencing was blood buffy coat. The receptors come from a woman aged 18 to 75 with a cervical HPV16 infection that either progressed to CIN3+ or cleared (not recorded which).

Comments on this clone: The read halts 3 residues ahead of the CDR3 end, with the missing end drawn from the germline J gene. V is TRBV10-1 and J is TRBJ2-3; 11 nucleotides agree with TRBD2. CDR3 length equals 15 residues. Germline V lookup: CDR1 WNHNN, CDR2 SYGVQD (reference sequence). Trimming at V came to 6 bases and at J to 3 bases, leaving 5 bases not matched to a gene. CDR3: CASSGGTSGTDTQYF. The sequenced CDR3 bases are TGCGCCAGCAGCGGAGGGACTAGCGGAACAGATACG.

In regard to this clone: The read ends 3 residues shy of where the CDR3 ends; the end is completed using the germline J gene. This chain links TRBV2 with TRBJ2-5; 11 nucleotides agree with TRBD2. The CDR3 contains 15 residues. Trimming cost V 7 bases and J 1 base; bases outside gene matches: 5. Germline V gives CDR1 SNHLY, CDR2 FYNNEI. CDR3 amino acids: CASNLGLAVQETQYF. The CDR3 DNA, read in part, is TGTGCCAGCAACTTGGGACTAGCGGTCCAAGAGACC.

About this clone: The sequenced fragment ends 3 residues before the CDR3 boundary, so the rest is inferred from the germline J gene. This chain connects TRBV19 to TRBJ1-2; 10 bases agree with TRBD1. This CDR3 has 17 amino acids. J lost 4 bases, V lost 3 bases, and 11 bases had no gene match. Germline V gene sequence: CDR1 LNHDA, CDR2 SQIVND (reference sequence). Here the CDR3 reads CASSIDRGDRGVYGYTF. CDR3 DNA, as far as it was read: TGTGCCAGTAGTATCGACCGAGGGGACAGGGGAGTCTATGGC.

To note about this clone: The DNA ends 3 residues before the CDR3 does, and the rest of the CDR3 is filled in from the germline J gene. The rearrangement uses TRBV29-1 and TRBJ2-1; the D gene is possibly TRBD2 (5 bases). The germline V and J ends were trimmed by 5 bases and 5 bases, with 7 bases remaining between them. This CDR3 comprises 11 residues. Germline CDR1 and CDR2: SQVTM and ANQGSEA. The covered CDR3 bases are TGCAGCGTTATCGGGGACAATGAG. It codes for CSVIGDNE. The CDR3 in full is CSVIGDNEQFF.

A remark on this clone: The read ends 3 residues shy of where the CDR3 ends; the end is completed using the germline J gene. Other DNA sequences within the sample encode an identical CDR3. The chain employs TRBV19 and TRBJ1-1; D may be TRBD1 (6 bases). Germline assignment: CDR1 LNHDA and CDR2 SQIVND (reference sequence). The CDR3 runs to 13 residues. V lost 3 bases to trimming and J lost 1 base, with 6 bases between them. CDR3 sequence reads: CASSIRGNTEAFF. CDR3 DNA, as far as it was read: TGTGCCAGTAGTATCAGGGGGAACACTGAA.

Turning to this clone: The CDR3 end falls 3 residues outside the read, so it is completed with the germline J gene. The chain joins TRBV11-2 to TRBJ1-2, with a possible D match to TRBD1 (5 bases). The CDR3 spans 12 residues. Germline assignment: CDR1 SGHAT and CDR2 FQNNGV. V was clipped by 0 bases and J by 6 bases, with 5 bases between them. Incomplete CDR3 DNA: TGTGCCAGCAGCTTAGACAGGGATGGC. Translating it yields CASSLDRDG. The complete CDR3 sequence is CASSLDRDGYTF. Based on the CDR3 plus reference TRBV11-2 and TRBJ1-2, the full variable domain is EAGVAQSPRYKIIEKRQSVAFWCNPISGHATLYWYQQILGQGPKLLIQFQNNGVVDDSQLPKDRFSAERLKGVDSTLKIQPAKLEDSAVYLCASSLDRDGYTFGSGTRLTVV.

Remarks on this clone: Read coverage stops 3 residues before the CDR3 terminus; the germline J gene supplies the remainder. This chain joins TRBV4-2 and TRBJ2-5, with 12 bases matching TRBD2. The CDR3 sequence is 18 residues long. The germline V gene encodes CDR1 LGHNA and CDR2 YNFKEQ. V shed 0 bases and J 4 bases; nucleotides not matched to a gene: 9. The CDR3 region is CASSQDGASGGGTETQYF. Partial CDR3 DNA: TGTGCCAGCAGCCAAGACGGAGCTAGCGGGGGGGGAACAGAGACC.

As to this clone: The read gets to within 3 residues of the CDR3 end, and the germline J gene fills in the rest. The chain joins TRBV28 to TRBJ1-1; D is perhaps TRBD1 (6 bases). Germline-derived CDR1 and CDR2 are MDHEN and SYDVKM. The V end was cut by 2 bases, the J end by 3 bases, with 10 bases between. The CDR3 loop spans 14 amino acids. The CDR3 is CASSLGGWDTEAFF. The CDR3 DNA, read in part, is TGTGCCAGCAGTTTAGGGGGCTGGGACACTGAA.

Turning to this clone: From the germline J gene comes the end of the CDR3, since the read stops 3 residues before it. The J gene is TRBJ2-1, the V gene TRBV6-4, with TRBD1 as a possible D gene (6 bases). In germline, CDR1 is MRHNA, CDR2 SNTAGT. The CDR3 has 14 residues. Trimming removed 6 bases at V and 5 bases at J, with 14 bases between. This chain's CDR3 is CASSPTGTHNEQFF. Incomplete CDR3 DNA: TGTGCCAGCAGCCCGACAGGTACCCACAATGAG.

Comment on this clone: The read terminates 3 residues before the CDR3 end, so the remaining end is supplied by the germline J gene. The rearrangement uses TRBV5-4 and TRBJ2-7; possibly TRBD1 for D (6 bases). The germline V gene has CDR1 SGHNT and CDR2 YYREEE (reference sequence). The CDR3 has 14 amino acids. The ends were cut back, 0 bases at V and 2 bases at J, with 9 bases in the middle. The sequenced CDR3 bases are TGTGCCAGCAGCTTGGCGGACAGTACCTACGAG. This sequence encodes CASSLADSTYE. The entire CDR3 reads CASSLADSTYEQYF.

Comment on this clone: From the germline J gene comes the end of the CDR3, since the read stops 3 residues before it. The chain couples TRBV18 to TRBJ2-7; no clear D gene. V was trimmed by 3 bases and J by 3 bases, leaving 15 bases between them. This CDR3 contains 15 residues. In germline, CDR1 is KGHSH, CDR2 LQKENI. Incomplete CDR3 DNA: TGTGCCAGCTCACCGCCCGGCCCTAGAGACTACGAG. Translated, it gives CASSPPGPRDYE. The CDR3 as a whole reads CASSPPGPRDYEQYF.

This CDR3 reads CASSESWAHNEKLFF. The CDR3 bases that were read are TGCGCCAGCAGTGAGTCTTGGGCCCATAATGAAAAA. The V and J genes are TRBV10-2 and TRBJ1-4; D not resolved. The read stops 3 residues short of the end of the CDR3; the missing end is completed from the germline J gene. This CDR3 contains 15 residues. The V gene's germline CDR1 is WSHSY and CDR2 SAAADI. V was cut by 0 bases and J by 4 bases, with 9 bases left in between.